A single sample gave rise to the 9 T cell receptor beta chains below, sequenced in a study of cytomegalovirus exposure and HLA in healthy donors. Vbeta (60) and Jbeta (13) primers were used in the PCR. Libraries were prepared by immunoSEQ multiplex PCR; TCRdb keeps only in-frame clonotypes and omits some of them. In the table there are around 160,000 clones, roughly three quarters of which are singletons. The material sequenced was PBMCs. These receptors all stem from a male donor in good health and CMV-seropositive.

The CDR3 sequence: CAVRTAEAFF. As DNA, the CDR3 is TGCGCCGTCCGGACAGCGGAAGCTTTCTTT. The V and J genes are TRBV10-1 and TRBJ1-1; tentatively, D is TRBD1 (6 bases). From germline, CDR1 is WNHNN and CDR2 SYGVQD (reference sequence). Trimming shortened V by 11 bases and J by 8 bases, and 12 bases separated the two germline ends. The CDR3 is made up of 10 amino acids.

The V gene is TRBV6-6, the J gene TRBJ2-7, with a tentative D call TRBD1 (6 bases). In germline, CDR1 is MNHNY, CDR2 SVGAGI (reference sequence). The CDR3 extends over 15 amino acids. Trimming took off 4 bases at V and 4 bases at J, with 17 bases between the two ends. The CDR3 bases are TGTGCCAGCAGTTCCTTACCGGGACAAGCTTACGAGCAGTACTTC. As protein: CASSSLPGQAYEQYF.

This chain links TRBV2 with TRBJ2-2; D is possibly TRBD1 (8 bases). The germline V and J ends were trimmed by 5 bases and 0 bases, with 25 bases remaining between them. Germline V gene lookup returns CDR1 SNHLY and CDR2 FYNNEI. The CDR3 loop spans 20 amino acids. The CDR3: CASSFTDREGKEANTGELFF. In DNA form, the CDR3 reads TGTGCCAGCAGTTTTACGGACAGGGAGGGTAAGGAAGCGAACACCGGGGAGCTGTTTTTT.

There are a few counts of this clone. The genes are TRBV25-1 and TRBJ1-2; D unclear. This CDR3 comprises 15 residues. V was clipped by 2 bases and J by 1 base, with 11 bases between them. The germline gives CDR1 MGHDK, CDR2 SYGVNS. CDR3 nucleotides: TGTGCCAGCAGTGAAGGGCCCCGATATAACTATGGCTACACCTTC. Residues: CASSEGPRYNYGYTF.

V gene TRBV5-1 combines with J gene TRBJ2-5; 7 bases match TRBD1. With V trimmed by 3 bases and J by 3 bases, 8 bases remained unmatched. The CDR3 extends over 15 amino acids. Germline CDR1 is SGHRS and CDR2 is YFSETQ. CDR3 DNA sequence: TGCGCCAGCAGCTCGGATACCGGACAGGAAGAGACCCAGTACTTC. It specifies CASSSDTGQEETQYF.

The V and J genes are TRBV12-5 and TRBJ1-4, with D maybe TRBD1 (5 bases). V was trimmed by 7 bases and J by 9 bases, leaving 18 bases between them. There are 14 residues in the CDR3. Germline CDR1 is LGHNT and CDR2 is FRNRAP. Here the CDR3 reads CASAPPDRNQKLFF. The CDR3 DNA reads TGTGCTAGTGCCCCACCCGACAGAAATCAAAAACTGTTTTTT.

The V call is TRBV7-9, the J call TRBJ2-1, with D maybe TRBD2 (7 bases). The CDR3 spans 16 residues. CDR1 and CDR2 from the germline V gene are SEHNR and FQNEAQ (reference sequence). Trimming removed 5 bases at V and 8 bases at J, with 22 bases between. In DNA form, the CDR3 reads TGTGCCAGCAGCCTTAGCCTAGGGGGGGGTTGGGATGAGCAGTTCTTC. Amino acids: CASSLSLGGGWDEQFF.

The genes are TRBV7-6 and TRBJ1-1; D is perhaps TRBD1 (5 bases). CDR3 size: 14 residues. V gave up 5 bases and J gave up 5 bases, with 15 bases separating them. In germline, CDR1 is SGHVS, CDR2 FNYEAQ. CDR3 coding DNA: TGTGCCAGCAGCCCCCAGGGAGGGAGGACTGAAGCTTTCTTT. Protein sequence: CASSPQGGRTEAFF. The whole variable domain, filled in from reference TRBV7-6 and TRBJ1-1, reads GAGVSQSPRYKVTKRGQDVALRCDPISGHVSLYWYRQALGQGPEFLTYFNYEAQQDKSGLPNDRFSAERPEGSISTLTIQRTEQRDSAMYRCASSPQGGRTEAFFGQGTRLTVV.

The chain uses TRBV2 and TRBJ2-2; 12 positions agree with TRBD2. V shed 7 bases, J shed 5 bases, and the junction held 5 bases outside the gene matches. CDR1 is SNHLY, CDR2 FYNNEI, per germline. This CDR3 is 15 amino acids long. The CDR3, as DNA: TGTGCCAGCAAGGGTCTAGCGGGAGGGACCGGGGAGCTGTTTTTT. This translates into CASKGLAGGTGELFF.